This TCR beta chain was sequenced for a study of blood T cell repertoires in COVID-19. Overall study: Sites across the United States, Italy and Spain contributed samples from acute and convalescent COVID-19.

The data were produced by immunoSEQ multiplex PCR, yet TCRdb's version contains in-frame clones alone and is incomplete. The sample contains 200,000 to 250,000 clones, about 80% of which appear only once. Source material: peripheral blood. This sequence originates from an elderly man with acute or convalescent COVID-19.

CDR3 coding DNA: TGTGCCAGCAGCCCAAATACAGGGGGGACGGCCCAGTACTTC. Amino acids: CASSPNTGGTAQYF. The chain couples TRBV13 to TRBJ2-5; 8 nucleotides line up with TRBD1. Germline values: CDR1 PRHDT, CDR2 FYEKMQ (reference sequence). V trimming: 5 bases; J trimming: 9 bases; junction bases outside the gene matches: 11. This CDR3 is built from 14 residues. The entire variable domain, with the rest obtained from reference TRBV13 and TRBJ2-5, is as follows: AAGVIQSPRHLIKEKRETATLKCYPIPRHDTVYWYQQGPGQDPQFLISFYEKMQSDKGSIPDRFSAQQFSDYHSELNMSSLELGDSALYFCASSPNTGGTAQYFGPGTRLLVL.